The 5 T cell receptor beta chains in this list originate from one sample, sequenced in a study of T cells after yellow fever vaccination. MiXCR, applied by TCRdb to the 5' RACE reads, yields one record per CDR3 protein. Of roughly 340,000 distinct CDR3 sequences listed, 8% to 10% are singletons. This material consisted of PBMCs, taken on the day of the first yellow fever vaccination. These receptors all come from a man aged 18 to 35 who received the YFV17D yellow fever vaccine.

This clonotype was counted many times. This rearrangement joins TRBV5-1 to TRBJ1-1; TRBD1 aligns across 7 bases. The V and J ends lost 4 bases and 11 bases, in that order; junction bases with no gene match: 14. CDR3 size: 14 residues. Germline CDR1 is SGHRS and CDR2 is YFSETQ. CDR3 in DNA: TGCGCCAGCAGCCAAGTCGGACGGGACAGCTGGGCTTTCTTT. Residues: CASSQVGRDSWAFF.

The chain combines TRBV6-1 with TRBJ2-7; TRBD1 matches at 8 bases. V lost 6 bases and J lost 7; bases outside the gene matches: 11. From germline, CDR1 is MNHNS and CDR2 SASEGT. This CDR3 contains 14 residues. CDR3 protein: CASRAGTGWYEQYF. CDR3 nucleotide sequence: TGTGCCAGCAGGGCTGGGACAGGCTGGTATGAGCAGTACTTC.

This clonotype appeared many times. The CDR3, as DNA: TGTGCCAGCAGCCAACCCCTCTTTGAGGCTGGAAACACCATATATTTT. Its protein is CASSQPLFEAGNTIYF. The rearrangement joins TRBV3-1 to TRBJ1-3, with D unclear. The V gene's germline CDR1 is LGHDT and CDR2 YNNKEL (reference sequence). This CDR3 comprises 16 residues. Trimming shortened V by 2 bases and J by 2 bases, and 13 bases separated the two germline ends.

The chain links TRBV12-3 or TRBV12-4 to TRBJ1-1; D might be TRBD1 (5 bases). V gave up 6 bases and J gave up 6 bases, with 11 bases separating them. This CDR3 comprises 12 residues. The CDR3 sequence is CASSHQGSEAFF. CDR3 DNA sequence: TGTGCCAGCAGCCATCAGGGATCTGAAGCTTTCTTT.

V usage is TRBV6-1 and J usage is TRBJ1-5; TRBD1 matches at 9 bases. Germline CDR1 is MNHNS and CDR2 is SASEGT. The CDR3 length is 14 residues. The junction had 3 bases not matched to a gene; V was cut back by 6 bases and J by 3 bases. This CDR3 reads CASRRQGDNQPQHF. The CDR3 DNA reads TGTGCCAGCAGAAGACAGGGGGACAATCAGCCCCAGCATTTT.